This TCR beta chain was obtained from a study of T cell responses to AZD1222 COVID-19 vaccine. To note about this clone: Its antigen is currently unknown.

The ends were cut back, 2 bases at V and 0 bases at J, with 8 bases in the middle. Germline lookup yields CDR1 KGHSH and CDR2 LQKENI. The CDR3 contains 15 residues. Study-level findings and limits: Clonal diversity may have been underestimated, and the donors were mostly white British, with more females than males. Only six people who got AZD1222 tested seropositive at baseline.

This table comes from immunoSEQ multiplex PCR, and its TCRdb copy is limited to in-frame clones, with some not included. The sample contains about 120,000 clones, around 90% of which appear only once. The rearrangement links TRBV18 to TRBJ2-1; D could derive from TRBD1 or TRBD2 (5 bases each). The sequenced sample was peripheral blood, obtained 28 days after the second dose of the MenACWY control vaccine. This sequence originates from an adult who received the MenACWY meningococcal vaccine as a control. The CDR3 spells CASSPLGVSYNEQFF. The CDR3 region has the DNA TGTGCCAGCTCACCATTGGGGGTCTCCTACAATGAGCAGTTCTTC.